A single sample is the source of the 29 T cell receptor beta chains below, sequenced in a study of regulatory T cells in long-lasting Graves disease. Regarding time point: newly diagnosed GD, antithyroid drugs for less than 3 months. Making the TCR library involved RNA that had been extracted from PBMCs. To make TCR beta libraries, researchers used iRepertoire HTBI primers and Arm-PCR of CDR3 regions. MiXCR, applied by TCRdb to the multiplex PCR reads, yields one record per CDR3 protein. The table has some 400,000 distinct CDR3 sequences, 15% seen once; the top ten hold 15% to 20%. These data also featured in a second study, about T cells in Graves' hyperthyroidism and ophthalmopathy.

The specimen comprised peripheral blood mononuclear cells (PBMCs), sampled at new diagnosis, from a patient treated with antithyroid drugs. Receptor source: a woman aged 25 to 39 with Graves disease.

This clonotype has a count of ten or more. The chain is built from TRBV27 and TRBJ1-2; D call uncertain. There are 13 residues in the CDR3. Between the trimmed V and J ends, which lost 6 bases and 4 bases, there was a span of 12 bases. CDR1 and CDR2 (germline): MNHEY, SMNVEV (reference sequence). The CDR3 DNA reads as TGTGCCAGCAGGGAGGTGTCAGGCTATGGCTACACCTTC. Translating it yields CASREVSGYGYTF.

This clonotype was seen ten or more times. This sequence joins TRBV5-1 and TRBJ1-5; D not certain. The CDR3 is 13 amino acids. Germline V gene lookup returns CDR1 SGHRS and CDR2 YFSETQ. V was clipped by 0 bases and J by 7 bases, with 8 bases between them. CDR3 loop: CASSLAGSQPQHF. In nucleotides, the CDR3 is TGCGCCAGCAGCTTGGCCGGTTCGCAGCCCCAGCATTTT.

This clonotype came up many times. One end of the junction is discordant with germline, which a read error may explain. The V gene is TRBV5-1, the J gene TRBJ2-7; D not certain. The CDR3 spans 13 residues. Germline CDR1 and CDR2: SGHRS and YFSETQ. The CDR3 DNA reads TGTGCCAGCAGCTTCGGGCCCACCTACGAGCAGTACTTC. It codes for CASSFGPTYEQYF.

This clonotype was observed many times. V and J are TRBV11-3 and TRBJ2-5, with 7 nucleotides matching TRBD2. The CDR3 covers 15 residues. Germline CDR1 reads SGHNT; CDR2 reads YENEEA. The V segment lost 5 bases and the J segment 3 bases; nucleotides outside the gene matches: 9. The CDR3, as DNA: TGTGCCAGCAGCCCCCTGGTAGGGAGGGAAGAGACCCAGTACTTC. Its translation: CASSPLVGREETQYF.

This clonotype was detected ten times or more. CDR3 nucleotides: TGCGCCAGCAGCTTGAGCGGGACAGGGGGCCAAAAAGCATACAATGAGCAGTTCTTC. Protein product: CASSLSGTGGQKAYNEQFF. V gene TRBV5-1 combines with J gene TRBJ2-1; TRBD1 matches at 12 bases. This CDR3 has 19 amino acids. Trimming removed 1 base from V and 4 bases from J; junction bases left unmatched: 12. Looked up from germline, CDR1 is SGHRS and CDR2 is YFSETQ.

Many counts were recorded for this clonotype. The chain is built from TRBV24-1 and TRBJ2-7; TRBD2 matches at 7 bases. There are 14 residues in the CDR3. Looked up from germline, CDR1 is KGHDR and CDR2 is SFDVKD. The V gene end was trimmed by 4 bases and the J gene end by 5 bases; junction bases not matched to a gene: 7. The CDR3: CATSETAGTDEQYF. The CDR3 DNA is TGTGCCACCAGTGAAACAGCGGGAACGGACGAGCAGTACTTC.

This sequence joins TRBV7-2 and TRBJ2-7; the D gene is possibly TRBD1 (6 bases). V lost 5 bases and J 6 bases, leaving 26 bases between the germline ends. Per the germline V gene, CDR1 is SGHTA and CDR2 is FQGNSA. The CDR3 is made up of 17 amino acids. The CDR3 loop is CASSGSGVIYPLREQYF. The CDR3, as DNA: TGTGCCAGCAGCGGTTCAGGGGTGATCTATCCCTTACGCGAGCAGTACTTC. The full variable domain, with the rest looked up from reference TRBV7-2 and TRBJ2-7, is GAGVSQSPSNKVTEKGKDVELRCDPISGHTALYWYRQSLGQGLEFLIYFQGNSAPDKSGLPSDRFSAERTGGSVSTLTIQRTQQEDSAVYLCASSGSGVIYPLREQYFGPGTRLTVT.

This clonotype was picked up many times. This sequence joins TRBV12-3 or TRBV12-4 and TRBJ2-1; 8 nucleotides align to TRBD2. The CDR3 is made up of 15 amino acids. The ends lost 1 base at V and 9 bases at J; junction bases unmatched: 8. As DNA, the CDR3 is TGTGCCAGCAGTTTAGTTAGCGGGACTATGGGTGAGCAGTTCTTC. Protein sequence: CASSLVSGTMGEQFF.

This clonotype appeared a few times. A much larger clone is a single base away; this may be a read error. V and J are TRBV20-1 and TRBJ2-5; D unclear. This CDR3 is 11 amino acids long. Germline CDR1 DFQATT, CDR2 SNEGSKA (reference sequence). The CDR3 here is CSARGQETQHF. The CDR3 coding sequence is TGCAGTGCTAGAGGCCAAGAGACCCAGCACTTC.

This clonotype was observed many times. V usage is TRBV13 and J usage is TRBJ2-3, with D unclear. Germline V CDR1 and CDR2: PRHDT, FYEKMQ (reference sequence). V was cut by 5 bases and J by 6 bases, with 12 bases left in between. CDR3 size: 13 residues. CDR3 in amino acids: CASSPKMGDTQYF. CDR3 nucleotides: TGTGCCAGCAGCCCGAAGATGGGGGATACGCAGTATTTT.

This clonotype was picked up many times. The chain carries TRBV19 and TRBJ1-1, with D perhaps matching TRBD1 (6 bases). Trimming took 9 bases from V and 11 from J, leaving 19 bases between them. The germline V gene encodes CDR1 LNHDA and CDR2 SQIVND (reference sequence). CDR3 size: 12 residues. As DNA, the CDR3 is TGTGCCAGCCGAATTGGACAGTCTCTCGCTTTCTTT. Protein sequence: CASRIGQSLAFF.

The chain joins TRBV19 to TRBJ2-7; 7 bases line up with TRBD1. Germline assignment: CDR1 LNHDA and CDR2 SQIVND (reference sequence). CDR3 size: 13 residues. J lost 8 bases, V lost 6 bases, and 10 bases had no gene match. This CDR3 reads CASSPKQGPKQYF. The CDR3 nucleotides read TGTGCCAGTAGCCCTAAACAGGGGCCGAAGCAGTACTTC.

This clonotype has ten or more counts. The CDR3 bases are TGTGCCAGCAGCTCATCGACAGCCTCGGGGACCCAGTACTTC. Encoded protein: CASSSSTASGTQYF. This chain joins TRBV11-2 and TRBJ2-5; TRBD1 might be the D (5 bases). The CDR3 extends over 14 amino acids. Germline-derived CDR1 and CDR2 are SGHAT and FQNNGV. Deletions cut 4 bases from V and 7 bases from J, with 16 bases between.

The gene calls are TRBV2 and TRBJ1-3, with 8 nucleotides matching TRBD1. The length of the CDR3 is 16 residues. Trimming removed 5 bases from V and 4 bases from J; junction bases left unmatched: 10. In germline, CDR1 is SNHLY, CDR2 FYNNEI. CDR3 DNA: TGTGCCAGCAGTCTCCGACAGGGGTTCATCGGAAACACCATATATTTT. Its protein is CASSLRQGFIGNTIYF.

At least ten counts were recorded for this clonotype. This chain joins TRBV19 and TRBJ2-1; 13 nucleotides align to TRBD2. Germline V gene data show CDR1 as LNHDA and CDR2 as SQIVND (reference sequence). Trimming cost V 5 bases and J 2 bases; bases outside gene matches: 6. The CDR3 is 17 residues long. Here the CDR3 reads CASSPRLAGGPYNEQFF. The DNA for the CDR3 is TGTGCCAGTAGTCCACGACTAGCGGGAGGTCCCTACAATGAGCAGTTCTTC. Full variable domain (outside the CDR3, taken from reference TRBV19 and TRBJ2-1): DGGITQSPKYLFRKEGQNVTLSCEQNLNHDAMYWYRQDPGQGLRLIYYSQIVNDFQKGDIAEGYSVSREKKESFPLTVTSAQKNPTAFYLCASSPRLAGGPYNEQFFGPGTRLTVL.

The V call is TRBV11-2, the J call TRBJ1-2, with D possibly being TRBD1 (6 bases). The V end was cut by 7 bases, the J end by 1 base, with 16 bases between. Germline-derived CDR1 and CDR2 are SGHAT and FQNNGV. The CDR3 has 15 residues. The CDR3 loop reads CASNLIGGLNYGYTF. Here the CDR3 DNA reads TGTGCCAGCAACCTAATTGGGGGGCTTAACTATGGCTACACCTTC.

The chain couples TRBV19 to TRBJ2-7; weak D call: TRBD2 (5 bases). The germline V gene has CDR1 LNHDA and CDR2 SQIVND (reference sequence). This CDR3 is built from 13 residues. V dropped 0 bases and J dropped 7 bases, with 10 bases sitting between them. The CDR3 DNA is TGTGCCAGTAGTATAGATCTCCGGGAAGAGCAGTACTTC. Protein product: CASSIDLREEQYF. Looking up the rest from reference TRBV19 and TRBJ2-7 gives the full variable domain: DGGITQSPKYLFRKEGQNVTLSCEQNLNHDAMYWYRQDPGQGLRLIYYSQIVNDFQKGDIAEGYSVSREKKESFPLTVTSAQKNPTAFYLCASSIDLREEQYFGPGTRLTVT.

This chain connects TRBV28 to TRBJ2-3; 10 bases agree with TRBD2. There are 18 residues in the CDR3. Germline CDR1 reads MDHEN; CDR2 reads SYDVKM. After removal of 4 bases from V and 2 bases from J, the junction contained 12 bases not matched to a gene. Written as DNA, the CDR3 is TGTGCCAGCAGTTATACAGGGTTGCTAGCGGGAGACACAGATACGCAGTATTTT. Amino acids: CASSYTGLLAGDTDTQYF.

This clonotype came up many times. CDR3 loop: CASSLVAGSTPNTGELFF. CDR3 DNA sequence: TGCGCCAGCAGCTTGGTAGCCGGGTCCACCCCGAACACCGGGGAGCTGTTTTTT. The rearrangement uses TRBV5-1 and TRBJ2-2, with D uncertain. Per germline, CDR1 SGHRS and CDR2 YFSETQ. Trimming removed 0 bases at V and 0 bases at J, with 15 bases between. CDR3 length equals 18 residues.

The rearrangement uses TRBV11-2 and TRBJ2-5; D gene unclear. V shed 5 bases and J shed 6 bases, with 4 bases lying between them. This CDR3 region has 10 residues. CDR1 and CDR2 (germline): SGHAT, FQNNGV. The CDR3, as DNA: TGTGCCAGCAGCACTAAGACCCAGTACTTC. As protein: CASSTKTQYF.

This clonotype has at least ten counts. V and J are TRBV27 and TRBJ2-3; D ambiguous. This CDR3 comprises 11 residues. Trimming removed 8 bases at V and 1 base at J, with 4 bases between. Germline CDR1 is MNHEY and CDR2 is SMNVEV (reference sequence). CDR3 sequence: CASQGTDTQYF. In DNA form, the CDR3 reads TGTGCCAGCCAAGGCACAGATACGCAGTATTTT.

This clonotype was detected ten times or more. V gene TRBV3-1 combines with J gene TRBJ2-1, with D uncertain. Trimming pared 5 bases from V and 2 bases from J, leaving 10 bases between. This CDR3 has 14 amino acids. The germline V gene has CDR1 LGHDT and CDR2 YNNKEL (reference sequence). The CDR3 sequence: CASSSPRTYNEQFF. CDR3 DNA: TGTGCCAGCAGCTCACCACGCACCTACAATGAGCAGTTCTTC.

The genes are TRBV12-3 or TRBV12-4 and TRBJ2-7, with D hard to call. V shed 5 bases and J shed 1 base, with 12 bases lying between them. The CDR3 contains 14 residues. CDR3 sequence reads: CASSISRRSYEQYF. CDR3 bases: TGTGCCAGCAGTATATCTAGACGGTCCTACGAGCAGTACTTC.

This clonotype was detected many times. The chain is built from TRBV9 and TRBJ1-5, with TRBD1 matching over 7 bases. V lost 3 bases, J lost 5 bases, and 8 bases stayed unmatched. The germline gives CDR1 SGDLS, CDR2 YYNGEE. This CDR3 has 15 amino acids. The CDR3 region is CASSEGNRGDQPQHF. In nucleotides, the CDR3 is TGTGCCAGCAGCGAAGGAAACAGGGGCGATCAGCCCCAGCATTTT.

In its sample, this clonotype was seen many times. This chain uses TRBV30 with TRBJ1-2; tentative D call: TRBD1 (6 bases). V was cut by 4 bases and J by 0 bases, with 9 bases left in between. The CDR3 contains 13 residues. Looked up from germline, CDR1 is GTSNPN and CDR2 is SVGIG (reference sequence). The CDR3 DNA follows: TGTGCCTGGAAGGCAGGGGCTAACTATGGCTACACCTTC. This codes for CAWKAGANYGYTF.

This clonotype was observed at least ten times. The chain joins TRBV2 to TRBJ1-5; no reliable D call. V lost 3 bases to trimming and J lost 4 bases, with 7 bases between them. The CDR3 is 13 amino acids. Germline CDR1 is SNHLY and CDR2 is FYNNEI. The DNA for the CDR3 is TGTGCCAGCAGTGAGGAAACTAATCAGCCCCAGCATTTT. It specifies CASSEETNQPQHF.

This clonotype came up many times. V gene TRBV11-1 combines with J gene TRBJ2-1, with TRBD2 matching over 12 bases. The J segment lost 8 bases and the V segment lost 3 bases, leaving 5 bases of the junction unmatched. Germline CDR1 is SGHAT and CDR2 is FQDESV (reference sequence). The CDR3 runs to 15 residues. For the CDR3, the DNA is TGTGCCAGCAGCTTGCTAGCGGGAGGGCCCCATGAGCAGTTCTTC. Protein: CASSLLAGGPHEQFF.

The J gene is TRBJ2-7, the V gene TRBV12-3 or TRBV12-4; the D is unclear. Between the trimmed V and J ends, which lost 8 bases and 7 bases, there was a span of 24 bases. The CDR3 extends over 15 amino acids. For the CDR3, the DNA is TGTGCCAGCTCACCACCGAGGAGACTCGCTCGGGAGCAGTACTTC. It yields the protein CASSPPRRLAREQYF.

Notes on this clonotype: A clone one base away is much larger, so this may be a read error. This rearrangement joins TRBV12-3 or TRBV12-4 to TRBJ2-2; 7 nucleotides agree with TRBD1. The CDR3 totals 15 residues. The J segment lost 4 bases and the V segment lost 4 bases, leaving 6 bases of the junction unmatched. CDR3 loop: CASSSVGQCTGELFF. CDR3 coding DNA: TGTGCCAGCAGTTCGGTGGGACAGTGCACCGGGGAGCTGTTTTTT.